These 3 T cell receptor beta chains originate from one sample sequenced in a study of T-cell memory formation after mild COVID-19. Each CDR3 protein gets one entry after TCRdb re-called the 5' RACE reads with MiXCR. The sample shows 550,000 to 600,000 distinct CDR3 sequences, roughly 20% of them seen only once. Sequenced sample: PBMCs or a T cell subset sorted from them (not recorded which). The source is an adult woman who had mild COVID-19 (a few samples of this study predate the infection). Cell type and time point are not known.

This clonotype came up a few times. This chain links TRBV20-1 with TRBJ1-5; possible D gene TRBD1, 6 bases. Germline CDR1 and CDR2: DFQATT and SNEGSKA (reference sequence). The CDR3 extends over 13 amino acids. V lost 2 bases and J lost 6, with 11 bases in between. In DNA form, the CDR3 reads TGCAGTGCTAGACCCGGGACACTTCAGCCCCAGCATTTT. Residues: CSARPGTLQPQHF.

At least ten counts were recorded for this clonotype. The chain is built from TRBV4-3 and TRBJ2-1; 11 bases are shared with TRBD2. From germline, CDR1 is LGHNA and CDR2 YSLEER. The CDR3 is 16 residues long. The V gene end was trimmed by 2 bases and the J gene end by 9 bases; junction bases not matched to a gene: 9. In DNA form, the CDR3 reads TGCGCCAGCAGCCAAAAACTAGCGGGAGATCTTACTGAGCAGTTCTTC. Residues: CASSQKLAGDLTEQFF.

With regard to this clonotype: Germline and junction disagree at one end, which may indicate a read error. The J gene is TRBJ1-5, the V gene TRBV7-2; 8 nucleotides match TRBD1. The germline CDR1 and CDR2 sequences are SGHTA and FQGNSA. The CDR3 length is 16 residues. In DNA form, the CDR3 reads TGTGCCATCAGCGCCCTGGGGACAGGAAGCAATCAGCCCCAGCATTTT. This translates into CAISALGTGSNQPQHF.